This T cell receptor (beta chain) was observed in a study of beta chain features in type 1 diabetes. cDNA synthesis used the whole RNA isolate, giving expressed TCRB sequences. The repertoire was sequenced with immunoSEQ multiplex PCR; TCRdb's copy has only in-frame clones and lacks some. The sample holds about 150,000 clones; around 8% are singletons and the top ten take about 0.6%. CDR3 length equals 15 residues. The V end was cut by 5 bases, the J end by 4 bases, with 17 bases between. The germline V gene has CDR1 SEHNR and CDR2 FQNEAQ (reference sequence). This clone appeared a few times. Sequencing was done on a sample of central memory CD4+ T cells from blood. The receptor was derived from a man in his late teens or twenties in good health. The chain has TRBV7-9 and TRBJ1-1; no clear D gene. The CDR3 DNA reads TGTGCCAGCAGCCCGAGACCGAATCGGAGCACTGAAGCTTTCTTT. It specifies CASSPRPNRSTEAFF.